Listed below are T cell receptor beta chains from one sample, sequenced in a study of cytomegalovirus exposure and HLA in healthy donors. Generated by immunoSEQ multiplex PCR, the TCRdb table keeps only in-frame clones and is missing some. Found here are 83,000 or so clones, about 80% of them singletons; the top ten hold around 6%. The source material was PBMCs. These receptors were obtained from a female donor in good health and CMV-seronegative. Both conserved end residues are part of each CDR3. The D gene is left open where the match is weak.

CDR3 DNA	CDR3 protein	J gene	CDR3 length	V gene	D gene
TGTGCCAGCAGCTTAGGTTGGGGGGGGAGGGATACGCAGTATTTT	CASSLGWGGRDTQYF	TRBJ2-3	15	TRBV7-2	TRBD2
TGTGCCAGCAGTAGCGGGGGGGCTTACAATGAGCAGTTCTTC	CASSSGGAYNEQFF	TRBJ2-1	14	TRBV28	TRBD2
TGTGCCAGCAGTTACTCTAGTCCAGGGGCAGCTTTCTTT	CASSYSSPGAAFF	TRBJ1-1	13	TRBV6-6	NA
TGTGCCAGCAGCTCGGGGAGCGCGGGCACTGAAGCTTTCTTT	CASSSGSAGTEAFF	TRBJ1-1	14	TRBV7-3	NA
TGTGCCAGCACCGCTTACCTCGAGTACGAGCAGTACTTC	CASTAYLEYEQYF	TRBJ2-7	13	TRBV11-2	NA
TGTGCCACTGGCCTTGACTATGGCTACACCTTC	CATGLDYGYTF	TRBJ1-2	11	TRBV7-2	NA
TGTGCCAGCAGTTCGGGACTTTTTCTTTTAGGCACAGATACGCAGTATTTT	CASSSGLFLLGTDTQYF	TRBJ2-3	17	TRBV28	NA
TGTGCCAGCAGTGTAGGCGGGGGGTCCGTGGATACGCAGTATTTT	CASSVGGGSVDTQYF	TRBJ2-3	15	TRBV6-1	TRBD2
TGTGCCAGCTCACCATGGAGAAAGCCTCAAGAGACCCAGTACTTC	CASSPWRKPQETQYF	TRBJ2-5	15	TRBV18	NA
TGTGCCAGCAGTTACTCTGAGGGAGATAACTATGGCTACACCTTC	CASSYSEGDNYGYTF	TRBJ1-2	15	TRBV6-5	NA